The T cell receptor (beta chain) described here comes from a study of cytomegalovirus exposure and HLA in healthy donors. Study-wide results and caveats: TCR sequences were mostly rare, though some public TCRs occurred in many donors. CMV serostatus alone was available as immune exposure information.

There are a few counts of this clone. Its matching antigen is unknown. The PCR was carried out with 60 Vbeta primers and 13 Jbeta primers. Repertoires were generated with immunoSEQ multiplex PCR, while TCRdb's copy carries only in-frame clones and drops some. The sample has some 200,000 clones, around 84% seen once. The source is a woman in her fifties or sixties in good health and CMV-seropositive. What was sequenced was PBMCs.

This chain's CDR3 is CASLGTGDVEAFF. The CDR3 DNA is TGTGCCAGCCTCGGGACAGGGGACGTTGAAGCTTTCTTT. This sequence joins TRBV6-5 and TRBJ1-1; 10 nucleotides agree with TRBD1. Per the germline V gene, CDR1 is MNHEY and CDR2 is SVGAGI. The CDR3 extends over 13 amino acids. Trimming at V came to 8 bases and at J to 7 bases, leaving 7 bases not matched to a gene.